This T cell receptor beta chain was sequenced in a study of CD8 T cells in ankylosing spondylitis listed by TCRdb under 2017. About the study as a whole: The study set out to find disease-linked TCR variants by profiling T cell receptor beta repertoires in ankylosing spondylitis patients and healthy donors. The whole study cohort included over a hundred healthy donors and roughly 24 ankylosing spondylitis patients. Peripheral blood was sampled, and synovial fluid was additionally collected from ankylosing spondylitis patients. Broader findings and caveats from the paper: Some motif variants had previously been reported in the synovial fluid and blood of reactive arthritis patients, which suggests shared mechanisms of disease initiation. A TCR beta motif of seven or eight highly homologous amino acid variants appeared characteristic of blood from ankylosing spondylitis patients. The disease-linked clones showed a CD8+ phenotype and occurred at relatively low frequencies in peripheral blood. The disease-linked clones were reported to be significantly enriched in matched synovial fluid samples from ankylosing spondylitis patients.

Sequencing relied on an Illumina HiSeq 2500. Quantitative 5'-RACE with molecular barcodes was the method used to prepare the TCR beta libraries. Concerning the study's data processing: A new computational method, built on a probabilistic model of VDJ rearrangement, was used to identify disease-linked TCR variants. The public reads were quality trimmed at Q25 with fastp and then assembled into clones with MiXCR by TCRdb, keeping productive beta chains. Duplicate CDR3 protein sequences are folded into a single record with the most common DNA and genes. For this entry, the V and J calls and clone size follow TCRdb and not the study's own pipeline. The sample table shows about 540,000 distinct CDR3 sequences, and roughly 13% are seen once. Nearly 7% of the sample lies in the top ten. The germline ends are 10 bases apart after V is trimmed by 3 bases and J by 5 bases. For CDR1 and CDR2, the germline V gene (reference sequence) lists DFQATT and SNEGSKA. The CDR3 runs 12 amino acids, cysteine and phenylalanine included. The DNA shown is the 36-base CDR3, in frame from base 1.

This clonotype has just a few counts. Its antigen is unknown. No much larger clonotype is one base removed from it; base qualities were not supplied. Sequencing was carried out using blood, either unsorted or a sorted T cell fraction (not recorded which). This receptor was identified in a male donor with ankylosing spondylitis. Recombination connected TRBV20-1 to TRBJ2-5; matching of 6 bases hints at TRBD1 as the D gene. Here is the DNA: TGCAGTGCTAGGGGGACAACGGAGACCCAGTACTTC. It specifies CSARGTTETQYF.